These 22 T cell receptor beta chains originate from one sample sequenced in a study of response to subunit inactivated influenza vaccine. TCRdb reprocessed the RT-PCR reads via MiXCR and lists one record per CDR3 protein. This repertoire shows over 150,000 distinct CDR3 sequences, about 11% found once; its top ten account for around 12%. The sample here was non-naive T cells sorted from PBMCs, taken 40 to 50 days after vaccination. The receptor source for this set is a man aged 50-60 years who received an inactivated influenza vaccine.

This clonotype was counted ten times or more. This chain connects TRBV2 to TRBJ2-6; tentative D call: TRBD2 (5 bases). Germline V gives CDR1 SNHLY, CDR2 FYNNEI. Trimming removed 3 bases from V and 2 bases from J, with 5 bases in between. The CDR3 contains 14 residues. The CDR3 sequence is CASSERAGANVLTF. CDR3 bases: TGTGCCAGCAGTGAGAGGGCTGGGGCCAACGTCCTGACTTTC.

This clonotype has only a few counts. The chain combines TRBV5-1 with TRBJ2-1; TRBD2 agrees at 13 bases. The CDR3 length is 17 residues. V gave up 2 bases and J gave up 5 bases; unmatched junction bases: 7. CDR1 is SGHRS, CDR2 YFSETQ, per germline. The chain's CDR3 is CASSFVIGLAGDNEQFF. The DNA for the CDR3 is TGCGCCAGCAGCTTCGTAATCGGACTAGCGGGAGACAATGAGCAGTTCTTC. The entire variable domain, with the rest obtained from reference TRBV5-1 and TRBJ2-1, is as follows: KAGVTQTPRYLIKTRGQQVTLSCSPISGHRSVSWYQQTPGQGLQFLFEYFSETQRNKGNFPGRFSGRQFSNSRSEMNVSTLELGDSALYLCASSFVIGLAGDNEQFFGPGTRLTVL.

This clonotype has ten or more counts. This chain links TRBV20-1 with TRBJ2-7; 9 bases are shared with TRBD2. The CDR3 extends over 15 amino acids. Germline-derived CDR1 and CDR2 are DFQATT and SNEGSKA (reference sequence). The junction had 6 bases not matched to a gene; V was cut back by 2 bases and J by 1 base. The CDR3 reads CSARPTSGRSYEQYF. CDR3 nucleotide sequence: TGCAGTGCTAGACCGACTAGCGGAAGGTCCTACGAGCAGTACTTC.

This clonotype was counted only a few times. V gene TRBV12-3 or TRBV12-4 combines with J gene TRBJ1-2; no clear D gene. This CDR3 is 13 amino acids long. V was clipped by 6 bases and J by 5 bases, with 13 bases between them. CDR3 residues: CASRPTSLYGYTF. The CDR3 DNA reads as TGTGCCAGCAGGCCTACTTCACTGTATGGCTACACCTTC.

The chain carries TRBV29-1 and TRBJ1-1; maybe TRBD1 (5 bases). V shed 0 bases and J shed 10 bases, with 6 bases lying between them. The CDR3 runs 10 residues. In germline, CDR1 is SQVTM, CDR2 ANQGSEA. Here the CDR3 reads CSVEEGRAFF. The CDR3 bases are TGCAGCGTTGAAGAGGGGCGAGCTTTCTTT.

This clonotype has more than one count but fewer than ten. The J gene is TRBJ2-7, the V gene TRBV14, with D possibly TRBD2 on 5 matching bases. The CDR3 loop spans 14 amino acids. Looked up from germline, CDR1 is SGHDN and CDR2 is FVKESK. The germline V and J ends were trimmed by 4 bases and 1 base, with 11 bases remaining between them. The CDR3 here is CASSRGDISYEQYF. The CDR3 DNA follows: TGTGCCAGCAGCCGGGGAGACATTTCCTACGAGCAGTACTTC.

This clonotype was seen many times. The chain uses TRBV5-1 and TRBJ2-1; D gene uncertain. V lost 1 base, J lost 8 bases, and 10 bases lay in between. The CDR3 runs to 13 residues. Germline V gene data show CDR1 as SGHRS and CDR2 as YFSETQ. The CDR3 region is CASSLSLFDEQFF. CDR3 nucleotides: TGCGCCAGCAGCTTGTCCCTATTCGATGAGCAGTTCTTC.

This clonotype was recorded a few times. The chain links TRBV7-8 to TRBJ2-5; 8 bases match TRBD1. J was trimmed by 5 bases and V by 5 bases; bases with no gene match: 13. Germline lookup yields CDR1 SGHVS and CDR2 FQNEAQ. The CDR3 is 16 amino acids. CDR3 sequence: CASSKQDRARTETQYF. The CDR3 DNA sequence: TGTGCCAGCAGCAAACAGGACAGGGCGAGAACGGAGACCCAGTACTTC.

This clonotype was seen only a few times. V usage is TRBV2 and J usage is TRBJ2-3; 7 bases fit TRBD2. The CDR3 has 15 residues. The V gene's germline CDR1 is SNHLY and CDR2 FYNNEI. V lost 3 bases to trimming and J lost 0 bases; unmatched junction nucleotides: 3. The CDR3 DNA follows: TGTGCCAGCAGTGATGGGGGGGAAAGCACAGATACGCAGTATTTT. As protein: CASSDGGESTDTQYF.

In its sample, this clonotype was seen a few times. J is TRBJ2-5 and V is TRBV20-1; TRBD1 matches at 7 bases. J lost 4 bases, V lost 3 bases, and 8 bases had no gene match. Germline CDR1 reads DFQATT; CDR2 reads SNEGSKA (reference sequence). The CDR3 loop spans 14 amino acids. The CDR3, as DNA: TGCAGTGCTAGGCCAGGGGGTGTCCGAGAGACCCAGTACTTC. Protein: CSARPGGVRETQYF.

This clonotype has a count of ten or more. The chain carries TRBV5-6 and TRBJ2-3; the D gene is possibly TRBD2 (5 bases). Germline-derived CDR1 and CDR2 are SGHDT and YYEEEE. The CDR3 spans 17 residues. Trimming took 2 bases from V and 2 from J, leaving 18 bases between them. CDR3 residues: CASSFKDGGLSTDTQYF. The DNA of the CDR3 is TGTGCCAGCAGCTTTAAGGACGGAGGACTGTCCACAGATACGCAGTATTTT.

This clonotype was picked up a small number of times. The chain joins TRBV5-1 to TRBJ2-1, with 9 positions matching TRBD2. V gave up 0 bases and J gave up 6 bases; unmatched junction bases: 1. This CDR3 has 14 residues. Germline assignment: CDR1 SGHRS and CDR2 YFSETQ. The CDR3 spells CASSLGSGGNEQFF. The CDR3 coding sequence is TGCGCCAGCAGCTTGGGTAGCGGGGGCAATGAGCAGTTCTTC.

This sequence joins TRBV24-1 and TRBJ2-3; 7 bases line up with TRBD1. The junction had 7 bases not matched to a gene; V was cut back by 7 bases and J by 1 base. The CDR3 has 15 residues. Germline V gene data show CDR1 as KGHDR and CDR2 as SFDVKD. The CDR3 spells CATSVGQFGTDTQYF. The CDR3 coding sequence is TGTGCCACCAGCGTGGGACAGTTTGGCACAGATACGCAGTATTTT.

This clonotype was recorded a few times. In DNA, the CDR3 is TGTGCCACCGTAAATAGCGGGGGGCCCGACAATGAGCAGTTCTTC. Amino acid sequence: CATVNSGGPDNEQFF. The V gene is TRBV24-1, the J gene TRBJ2-1; 10 nucleotides agree with TRBD2. Germline lookup yields CDR1 KGHDR and CDR2 SFDVKD. The CDR3 extends over 15 amino acids. V shed 9 bases and J 5 bases; nucleotides not matched to a gene: 9.

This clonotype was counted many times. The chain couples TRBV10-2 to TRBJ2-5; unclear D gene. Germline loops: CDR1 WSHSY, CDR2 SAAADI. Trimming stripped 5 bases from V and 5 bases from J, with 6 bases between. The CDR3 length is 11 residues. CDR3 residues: CASSPTETQYF. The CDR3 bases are TGCGCCAGCAGTCCAACGGAGACCCAGTACTTC.

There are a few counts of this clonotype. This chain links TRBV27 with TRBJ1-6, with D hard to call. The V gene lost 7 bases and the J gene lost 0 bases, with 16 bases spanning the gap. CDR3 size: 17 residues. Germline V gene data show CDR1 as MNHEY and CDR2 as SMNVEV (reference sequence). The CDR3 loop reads CASKVGTVFSYNSPLHF. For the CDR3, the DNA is TGTGCCAGCAAAGTAGGAACGGTCTTCTCCTATAATTCACCCCTCCACTTT.

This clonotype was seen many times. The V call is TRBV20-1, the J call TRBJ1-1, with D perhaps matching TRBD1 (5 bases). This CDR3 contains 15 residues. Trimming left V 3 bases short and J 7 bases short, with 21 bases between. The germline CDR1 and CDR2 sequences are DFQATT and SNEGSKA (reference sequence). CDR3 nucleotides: TGCAGTGCTAGTGGGACTCGGGGGGGATGGGATGAAGCTTTCTTT. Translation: CSASGTRGGWDEAFF.

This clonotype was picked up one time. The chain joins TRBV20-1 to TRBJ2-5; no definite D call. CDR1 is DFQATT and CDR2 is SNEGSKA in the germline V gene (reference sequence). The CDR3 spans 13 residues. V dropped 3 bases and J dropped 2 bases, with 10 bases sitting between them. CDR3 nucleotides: TGCAGTGCTAGTCCGGGCCAACAAGAGACCCAGTACTTC. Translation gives CSASPGQQETQYF.

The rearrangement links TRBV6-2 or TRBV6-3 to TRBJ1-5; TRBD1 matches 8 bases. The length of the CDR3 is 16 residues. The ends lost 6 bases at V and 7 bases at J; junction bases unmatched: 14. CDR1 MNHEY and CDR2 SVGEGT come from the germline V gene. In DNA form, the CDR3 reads TGTGCCAGCAGCCGCCTTGGACAGGGAATAAGCCAGCCCCAGCATTTT. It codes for CASSRLGQGISQPQHF.

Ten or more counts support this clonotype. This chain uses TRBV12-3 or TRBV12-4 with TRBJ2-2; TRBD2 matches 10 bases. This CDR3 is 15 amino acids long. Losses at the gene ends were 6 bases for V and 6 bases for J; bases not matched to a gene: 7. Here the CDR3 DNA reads TGTGCCAGCAGCGTAGCGGGGGGCCATCCCGGGGAGCTGTTTTTT. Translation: CASSVAGGHPGELFF.

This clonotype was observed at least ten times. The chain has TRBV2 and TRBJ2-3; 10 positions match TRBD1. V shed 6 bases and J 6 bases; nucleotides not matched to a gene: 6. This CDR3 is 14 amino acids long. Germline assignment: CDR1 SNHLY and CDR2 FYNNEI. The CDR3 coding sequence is TGTGCCAGCAGCCGGGACAGGGGTTCTGATACGCAGTATTTT. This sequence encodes CASSRDRGSDTQYF.

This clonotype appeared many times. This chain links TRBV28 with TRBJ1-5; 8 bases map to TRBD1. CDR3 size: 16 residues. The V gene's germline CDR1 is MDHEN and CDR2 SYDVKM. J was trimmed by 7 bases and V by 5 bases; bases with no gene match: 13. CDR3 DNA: TGTGCCAGCAGTCCCCTCGGGACAGGAATGGGACAGCCCCAGCATTTT. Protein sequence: CASSPLGTGMGQPQHF.